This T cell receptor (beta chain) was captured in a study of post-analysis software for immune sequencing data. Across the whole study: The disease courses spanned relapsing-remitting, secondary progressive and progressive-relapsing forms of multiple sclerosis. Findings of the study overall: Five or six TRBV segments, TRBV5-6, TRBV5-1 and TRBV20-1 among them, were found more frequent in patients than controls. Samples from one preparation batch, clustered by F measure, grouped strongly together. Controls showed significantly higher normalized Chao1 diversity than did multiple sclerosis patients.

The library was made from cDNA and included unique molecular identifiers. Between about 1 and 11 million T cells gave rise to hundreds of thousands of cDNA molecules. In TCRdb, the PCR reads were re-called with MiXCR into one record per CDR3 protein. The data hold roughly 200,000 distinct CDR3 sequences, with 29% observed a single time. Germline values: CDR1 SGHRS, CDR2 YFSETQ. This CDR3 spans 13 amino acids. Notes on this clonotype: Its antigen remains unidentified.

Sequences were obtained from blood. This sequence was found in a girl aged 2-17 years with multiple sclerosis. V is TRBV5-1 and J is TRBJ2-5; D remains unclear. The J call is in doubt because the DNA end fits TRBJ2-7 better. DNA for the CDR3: TGCGCCAGCAGCCCGGAGTCGTGGGGCGAGCAGTACTTC. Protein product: CASSPESWGEQYF.